This note documents a single TCR beta chain sequence. Its antigen is unknown. The data were produced by immunoSEQ multiplex PCR, yet TCRdb's version contains in-frame clones alone and is incomplete. The sample lists 130,000 or so clones; over 85% were seen once. The sample comes from a study of T cell responses to AZD1222 COVID-19 vaccine. Overall study findings and caveats: Donors in the cohort were predominantly white British and more often female, and clonal diversity was possibly underestimated. Compared with day 0, the breadth and depth of the Spike-specific TCR repertoire rose significantly after two doses of AZD1222. After the peak T cell response, and only then, were repertoires sampled. Unmutated variant regions are reportedly the target of nearly half of TCRs that are spike-specific.

Trimming removed 0 bases at V and 10 bases at J, with 9 bases between. Germline V gene data show CDR1 as KGHDR and CDR2 as SFDVKD. This CDR3 has 13 amino acids. Specimen: peripheral blood, collected on day 0 of AZD1222 vaccination. The gene calls are TRBV24-1 and TRBJ2-1; tentative D call: TRBD1 (5 bases). This receptor was taken from an adult in good health. CDR3 nucleotide sequence: TGTGCCACCAGTGATTTGCACAGGAACGAGCAGTTCTTC. Encoded protein: CATSDLHRNEQFF.